The 9 T cell receptor beta chains below come from one sample, sequenced in a study of breast tumors, draining lymph nodes, adjacent tissues. TCRdb reanalysed the multiplex PCR reads using MiXCR and keeps one entry per CDR3 protein. The top ten hold approximately 8.2% of the sample, which has about 47,000 distinct CDR3 sequences, roughly 24% seen once. Sequenced: breast tumor tissue. The receptors come from a female donor with breast cancer. Some clones in this sample may be carry-over from other donors' samples.

This sequence joins TRBV12-3 or TRBV12-4 and TRBJ2-1, with D perhaps TRBD1 or TRBD2 (5 bases each). With 5 bases removed from V and 6 bases from J, the gap between germline ends came to 17 bases. This CDR3 has 15 amino acids. The DNA of the CDR3 is TGTGCCAGCAGTCCGGACATTGGGACGGGCAATGAGCAGTTCTTC. This encodes CASSPDIGTGNEQFF.

This clonotype was counted at least ten times. The J gene is TRBJ2-2, the V gene TRBV6-5; perhaps TRBD1 as D (5 bases). The germline CDR1 and CDR2 sequences are MNHEY and SVGAGI. V was pared by 5 bases and J by 4 bases, with 20 bases between. The CDR3 has 17 amino acids. The CDR3 region is CASSPGRQSFGTGELFF. CDR3 DNA: TGTGCCAGCAGTCCCGGAAGACAGTCTTTCGGCACCGGGGAGCTGTTTTTT.

In this sample, this clonotype turned up many times. The genes are TRBV6-6 and TRBJ1-6, with unresolved D. The V and J ends lost 0 bases and 0 bases respectively, with 6 bases between them. The CDR3 is 16 amino acids. Germline CDR1 is MNHNY and CDR2 is SVGAGI (reference sequence). The DNA of the CDR3 is TGTGCCAGCAGTTACTCTCAGGCCTCCTATAATTCACCCCTCCACTTT. Translating gives CASSYSQASYNSPLHF.

Worth noting for this clonotype: A much larger clone lies one base from this, so it may be a read error. V and J are TRBV5-6 and TRBJ2-7, with 8 bases aligning to TRBD1. This CDR3 contains 16 residues. CDR1 and CDR2 from the germline V gene are SGHDT and YYEEEE. The J segment lost 2 bases and the V segment lost 3 bases, leaving 10 bases of the junction unmatched. The chain's CDR3 is CASSSRLTGEAYEQYF. For the CDR3, the DNA is TGTGCCAGCAGCTCGAGGTTGACAGGGGAGGCCTACGAGCAGTACTTC.

This clonotype was seen ten or more times. V gene TRBV19 combines with J gene TRBJ2-5, with D perhaps given as TRBD1 or TRBD2 (5 bases each). Trimming pared 4 bases from V and 4 bases from J, leaving 16 bases between. The CDR3 covers 15 residues. Germline lookup yields CDR1 LNHDA and CDR2 SQIVND (reference sequence). The CDR3 sequence: CASSSPYSGGETQYF. DNA of the CDR3: TGTGCCAGTAGTAGTCCCTACTCTGGGGGAGAGACCCAGTACTTC.

This clonotype has a count of ten or more. J is TRBJ2-1 and V is TRBV7-9; 8 bases map to TRBD1. From germline, CDR1 is SEHNR and CDR2 FQNEAQ (reference sequence). Trimming took 5 bases from V and 4 from J; bases not matched to a gene: 13. This CDR3 has 17 amino acids. The CDR3 DNA reads as TGTGCCAGCAGCCCTCGGACAGGGAGGACCAATTACAATGAGCAGTTCTTC. Translated, it gives CASSPRTGRTNYNEQFF.

The sample holds one count of this clonotype. A read error may be the cause here, since a much bigger clone is one base away. This rearrangement joins TRBV4-1 to TRBJ2-1; 8 bases agree with TRBD2. From germline, CDR1 is MGHRA and CDR2 YSYEKL. This CDR3 spans 18 amino acids. The CDR3 here is CASSQGGYGTRRWNEQLF. Written as DNA, the CDR3 is TGCGCCAGCAGCCAAGGGGGCTATGGGACTAGGCGTTGGAATGAGCAGCTCTTC.

This clonotype came up once. This chain links TRBV11-2 with TRBJ1-2; no firm D call. V lost 5 bases to trimming and J lost 7 bases, with 11 bases between them. The CDR3 sequence is 12 residues long. Germline CDR1 and CDR2: SGHAT and FQNNGV. The CDR3 protein is CASSRPDGGYTF. The CDR3 DNA reads TGTGCCAGCAGCCGCCCAGATGGTGGCTACACCTTC.

This clonotype was found many times. This chain links TRBV2 with TRBJ2-5; D call uncertain. The germline gives CDR1 SNHLY, CDR2 FYNNEI. This CDR3 has 13 residues. Trimming left V 5 bases short and J 3 bases short, with 10 bases between. CDR3 nucleotide sequence: TGTGCCAGCAGTTGGATAGCCGAAGAGACCCAGTACTTC. Translated, it gives CASSWIAEETQYF.